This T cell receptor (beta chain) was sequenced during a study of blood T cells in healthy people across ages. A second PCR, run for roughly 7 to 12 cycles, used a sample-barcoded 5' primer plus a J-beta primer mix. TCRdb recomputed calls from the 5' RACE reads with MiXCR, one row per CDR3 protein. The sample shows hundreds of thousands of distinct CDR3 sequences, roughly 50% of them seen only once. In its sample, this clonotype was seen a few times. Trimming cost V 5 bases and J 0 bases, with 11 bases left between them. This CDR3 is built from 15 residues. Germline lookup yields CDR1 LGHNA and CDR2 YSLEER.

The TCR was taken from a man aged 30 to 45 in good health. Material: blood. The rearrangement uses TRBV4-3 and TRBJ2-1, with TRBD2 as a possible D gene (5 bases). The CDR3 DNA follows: TGCGCCAGCAGCTCGGACTTGAGCTCCTACAATGAGCAGTTCTTC. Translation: CASSSDLSSYNEQFF.